The rows below give T cell receptor beta chains drawn from one sample of a study of blood T cell repertoires in COVID-19. Assay used: immunoSEQ multiplex PCR; TCRdb lists only in-frame clones, some missing. In the table there are about 120,000 clones, more than 75% of which are singletons. Sequencing was carried out using peripheral blood. The receptors derive from a woman between 50 and 59 years old with acute or convalescent COVID-19. The CDR3 runs from the conserved cysteine through the conserved F or W. A D gene is named only where the DNA matches it firmly.

J gene	D gene	V gene	CDR3 protein
TRBJ1-6	-	TRBV5-6	CASSLTQGKDSPLHF
TRBJ2-3	TRBD2	TRBV5-1	CASSSEGRGVADTQYF
TRBJ1-1	-	TRBV19	CASSDRNTEAFF
TRBJ1-1	-	TRBV12-3/TRBV12-4	CASSFGGTEAFF
TRBJ2-1	TRBD1	TRBV7-9	CASSGSGTGNYNEQFF
TRBJ1-6	-	TRBV13	CASSSLDSSPLHF
TRBJ1-6	-	TRBV5-1	CASSLLGGRDGSPLHF
TRBJ2-5	TRBD2	TRBV25-1	CASSDLSGGLWFQETQYF
TRBJ2-5	-	TRBV4-1	CASSQSGLFGTQYF
TRBJ1-1	-	TRBV24-1	CATSDPDRYHTEAFF
TRBJ2-1	TRBD2	TRBV25-1	CASSPSLAEGYNEQFF
TRBJ1-5	-	TRBV10-3	CAISGGGNQPQHF
TRBJ2-2	-	TRBV27	CASSLGRYTGELFF
TRBJ1-1	TRBD1	TRBV6-5	CASSSGQSSFF
TRBJ1-5	-	TRBV19	CASSISVRGDQPQHF
TRBJ1-2	-	TRBV19	CASSIPGIPNYGYTF
TRBJ1-6	TRBD1	TRBV2	CASSARQGYNSPLHF
TRBJ2-1	-	TRBV7-9	CASSSITGANYNEQFF
TRBJ1-1	TRBD1	TRBV3-1/TRBV3-2	CASSQGWDRVLRGFEAFF
TRBJ2-1	-	TRBV25-1	CASRQGAYNEQFF
TRBJ2-7	TRBD1	TRBV7-2	CASSTGTGTYEQYF
TRBJ2-7	-	TRBV3-1/TRBV3-2	CASSPRLGGEQYF
TRBJ2-5	-	TRBV20-1	CSAYEETQYF
TRBJ1-4	-	TRBV11-3	CASSLGGPGEKLFF
TRBJ2-2	-	TRBV27	CASSPLSGITGELFF
TRBJ2-6	TRBD1	TRBV7-2	CASSLVTGGSGANVLTF
TRBJ2-7	TRBD1	TRBV28	CASSGTGLYEQYF
TRBJ2-3	TRBD2	TRBV6-4	CASRRLAGGRRDTQYF
TRBJ1-1	-	TRBV29-1	CSVKSGAHEAFF
TRBJ2-1	TRBD2	TRBV7-2	CASSRDYLDNEQFF
TRBJ2-5	-	TRBV9	CASSPQGGMETQYF
TRBJ2-5	-	TRBV7-7	CASGTEPHKTQYF
TRBJ1-5	-	TRBV2	CASSPRSGSQHF
TRBJ1-2	TRBD1	TRBV24-1	CATSDGQGYGYTF
TRBJ2-7	TRBD1	TRBV4-2	CASSQGDRNYEQYF
TRBJ2-4	TRBD2	TRBV2	CASTGAGAKNIQYF
TRBJ1-2	-	TRBV6-6	CASSHGGYYGYTF
TRBJ2-1	-	TRBV5-1	CASSLNRGSYNEQFF
TRBJ2-7	TRBD2	TRBV27	CASSSRGRGAEQYF
TRBJ2-5	TRBD2	TRBV11-2	CASSLVVGGMETQYF
TRBJ1-3	-	TRBV5-6	CASSLGGKGNTIYF
TRBJ1-1	TRBD1	TRBV7-9	CASSYITGVNTEAFF
TRBJ1-1	-	TRBV7-2	CASSVGRDTEAFF
TRBJ1-2	TRBD1	TRBV19	CASTHHEGADGYTF
TRBJ1-6	TRBD1	TRBV5-1	CASSFEGQNSPLHF
TRBJ2-7	TRBD1	TRBV5-1	CASTPTGDTYEQYF
TRBJ2-3	TRBD2	TRBV18	CASSPPGLSTDTQYF
TRBJ1-5	TRBD1	TRBV19	CASRPGQGSNQPQHF
TRBJ1-1	-	TRBV11-2	CASSPLLRRDLHTEAFF
TRBJ1-3	-	TRBV7-8	CASSLVGTQSSGNTIYF